A single sample gave rise to the 28 T cell receptor beta chains below, sequenced in a study of CD8 T cells in ankylosing spondylitis. TCRdb independently ran MiXCR on the 5' RACE reads; one entry per CDR3 protein. This table has hundreds of thousands of distinct CDR3 sequences, around 26% appearing once. Study results and limitations: For ankylosing spondylitis blood, a TCR beta motif of 8 or 9 highly homologous variants appeared characteristic.

The antigens for these receptors are not known. Input material: blood, either unsorted or a sorted T cell fraction (not recorded which). These receptors came from a male donor with ankylosing spondylitis.

This clonotype was observed a few times. The chain couples TRBV14 to TRBJ2-3; weak D call: TRBD1 (6 bases). Trimming cost V 2 bases and J 6 bases, with 21 bases left between them. This CDR3 region has 17 residues. The germline V gene encodes CDR1 SGHDN and CDR2 FVKESK. CDR3 residues: CASSQQQGLIHADTQYF. CDR3 DNA sequence: TGTGCCAGCAGCCAACAACAGGGCCTTATACACGCGGATACGCAGTATTTT.

This clonotype came up a few times. The chain couples TRBV25-1 to TRBJ2-7, with 7 bases fitting TRBD1. CDR1 MGHDK and CDR2 SYGVNS come from the germline V gene. J lost 7 bases, V lost 7 bases, and 4 bases had no gene match. There are 11 residues in the CDR3. The CDR3 sequence: CASTDRLEQYF. Written as DNA, the CDR3 is TGTGCCAGCACGGACAGGTTGGAGCAGTACTTC.

This chain connects TRBV25-1 to TRBJ2-5, with TRBD2 identical over 9 bases. CDR3 length equals 14 residues. V dropped 3 bases and J dropped 4; count of bases not matched to a gene: 3. Looked up from germline, CDR1 is MGHDK and CDR2 is SYGVNS. The CDR3 sequence: CASSDRRGGETQYF. The CDR3, as DNA: TGTGCCAGCAGTGACCGGCGGGGGGGAGAGACCCAGTACTTC.

The chain links TRBV24-1 to TRBJ2-1; 13 bases map to TRBD2. The CDR3 is made up of 15 amino acids. CDR1 is KGHDR, CDR2 SFDVKD, per germline. V dropped 4 bases and J dropped 8; count of bases not matched to a gene: 4. The DNA of the CDR3 is TGTGCCACCAGTGAGACTAGCGGGAGGTGGGATGAGCAGTTCTTC. Protein: CATSETSGRWDEQFF.

This clonotype was recorded a few times. This sequence joins TRBV7-8 and TRBJ1-3; unclear D gene. CDR1 SGHVS and CDR2 FQNEAQ come from the germline V gene. CDR3 length: 14 residues. Deletions cut 7 bases from V and 0 bases from J, with 10 bases between. CDR3 in DNA: TGTGCCAGCAAGGCCTTAAGCTCTGGAAACACCATATATTTT. Its translation is CASKALSSGNTIYF.

The rearrangement links TRBV30 to TRBJ2-3; TRBD2 matches at 9 bases. The V segment lost 0 bases and the J segment 4 bases; nucleotides outside the gene matches: 8. The CDR3 sequence is 16 residues long. CDR1 and CDR2 (germline): GTSNPN, SVGIG (reference sequence). CDR3 region: CAWSVLGSGSADTQYF. CDR3 DNA: TGTGCCTGGAGTGTACTGGGTAGCGGGAGCGCAGATACGCAGTATTTT.

The chain is built from TRBV7-8 and TRBJ1-2; a possible D gene is TRBD1 (5 bases). Germline assignment: CDR1 SGHVS and CDR2 FQNEAQ. Deletions cut 0 bases from V and 7 bases from J, with 12 bases between. CDR3 length: 14 residues. The CDR3 loop reads CASSLARGPIGYTF. CDR3 coding DNA: TGTGCCAGCAGCTTAGCGCGGGGCCCTATTGGCTACACCTTC.

This clonotype appeared a few times. The V gene is TRBV11-1, the J gene TRBJ2-1; 12 nucleotides agree with TRBD2. V dropped 1 base and J dropped 3; count of bases not matched to a gene: 7. The CDR3 covers 18 residues. Germline V CDR1 and CDR2: SGHAT, FQDESV (reference sequence). The CDR3: CASSLGLAGEILYNEQFF. The CDR3 nucleotides read TGTGCCAGCAGCTTAGGACTAGCGGGGGAGATACTCTACAATGAGCAGTTCTTC. Full variable domain (rest looked up from reference TRBV11-1 and TRBJ2-1): EAEVAQSPRYKITEKSQAVAFWCDPISGHATLYWYRQILGQGPELLVQFQDESVVDDSQLPKDRFSAERLKGVDSTLKIQPAELGDSAMYLCASSLGLAGEILYNEQFFGPGTRLTVL.

This clonotype has a handful of counts. V and J are TRBV12-3 or TRBV12-4 and TRBJ1-6; D might be TRBD1 (5 bases). The CDR3 is 15 amino acids. V was cut by 5 bases and J by 9 bases, with 17 bases left in between. This CDR3 reads CASSTLGPGSSPLHF. In DNA form, the CDR3 reads TGTGCCAGCAGTACCCTCGGCCCAGGGAGTTCACCCCTCCACTTT.

This clonotype was found a few times. The V and J genes are TRBV12-3 or TRBV12-4 and TRBJ2-1; TRBD1 matches at 8 bases. The CDR3 covers 13 residues. V shed 6 bases and J 5 bases; nucleotides not matched to a gene: 3. In DNA form, the CDR3 reads TGTGCCAGCAGCAGGGGGCTCAACAATGAGCAGTTCTTC. This sequence encodes CASSRGLNNEQFF.

The chain uses TRBV20-1 and TRBJ1-5, with D unclear. The germline CDR1 and CDR2 sequences are DFQATT and SNEGSKA (reference sequence). This CDR3 spans 15 amino acids. Trimming left V 2 bases short and J 2 bases short, with 13 bases between. The CDR3 DNA follows: TGCAGTGCTAGACTAGGAGAGACTGGCAATCAGCCCCAGCATTTT. This codes for CSARLGETGNQPQHF.

The chain couples TRBV20-1 to TRBJ2-1; TRBD2 matches 7 bases. The CDR3 is made up of 13 amino acids. V was clipped by 5 bases and J by 7 bases; unmatched bases: 8. Per germline, CDR1 DFQATT and CDR2 SNEGSKA (reference sequence). Written as DNA, the CDR3 is TGCAGTGCTCCTATACTAGCGCGAAATGAGCAGTTCTTC. Its translation is CSAPILARNEQFF.

This clonotype occurred a few times. J is TRBJ1-2 and V is TRBV20-1, with D unclear. The CDR3 covers 13 residues. V was shortened by 0 bases and J by 7 bases, with 12 bases between the two germline ends. CDR1 is DFQATT, CDR2 SNEGSKA, per germline (reference sequence). DNA of the CDR3: TGCAGTGCTAGAGATCGAGGAGAGCGTGGCTACACCTTC. Translated: CSARDRGERGYTF.

This clonotype was detected a few times. V is TRBV20-1 and J is TRBJ2-2; 7 bases map to TRBD1. From germline, CDR1 is DFQATT and CDR2 SNEGSKA (reference sequence). V was clipped by 6 bases and J by 4 bases; unmatched bases: 11. The CDR3 runs 15 residues. CDR3 nucleotide sequence: TGCAGTGCCCTTGGACCAGGGGGTAGCACCGGGGAGCTGTTTTTT. It is translated as CSALGPGGSTGELFF.

This clonotype was seen many times. This chain joins TRBV7-8 and TRBJ2-4; 11 bases are shared with TRBD2. The V segment lost 4 bases and the J segment 5 bases; nucleotides outside the gene matches: 4. The CDR3 covers 15 residues. CDR1 and CDR2 from the germline V gene are SGHVS and FQNEAQ. DNA of the CDR3: TGTGCCAGCAGCTCCCTACTAGCGGGAGAAAACATTCAGTACTTC. Translated, it gives CASSSLLAGENIQYF. Full variable domain (missing parts from reference TRBV7-8 and TRBJ2-4): GAGVSQSPRYKVAKRGQDVALRCDPISGHVSLFWYQQALGQGPEFLTYFQNEAQLDKSGLPSDRFFAERPEGSVSTLKIQRTQQEDSAVYLCASSSLLAGENIQYFGAGTRLSVL.

This clonotype was recorded once. The chain recombines TRBV7-9 with TRBJ1-1; 7 bases fit TRBD1. Germline values: CDR1 SEHNR, CDR2 FQNEAQ (reference sequence). With V trimmed by 5 bases and J by 4 bases, 7 bases remained unmatched. The CDR3 is 14 amino acids. The CDR3 DNA reads as TGTGCCAGCAGCCTCAAAAGACAGGGCACTGAAGCTTTCTTT. This codes for CASSLKRQGTEAFF.

J is TRBJ2-2 and V is TRBV7-8, with TRBD1 as a possible D gene (6 bases). V shed 5 bases and J shed 3 bases, with 13 bases lying between them. This CDR3 comprises 15 residues. From germline, CDR1 is SGHVS and CDR2 FQNEAQ. Written as DNA, the CDR3 is TGTGCCAGCAGCCAGGGGTATTTGGACACCGGGGAGCTGTTTTTT. It codes for CASSQGYLDTGELFF.

V usage is TRBV27 and J usage is TRBJ1-2; D not certain. Germline CDR1 reads MNHEY; CDR2 reads SMNVEV (reference sequence). V lost 5 bases to trimming and J lost 1 base, with 8 bases between them. The CDR3 loop spans 13 amino acids. CDR3 nucleotide sequence: TGTGCCAGCAGTAGAACAGATAACTATGGCTACACCTTC. Translation gives CASSRTDNYGYTF.

This clonotype showed up just a few times. This chain connects TRBV7-2 to TRBJ1-5; D remains unclear. The CDR3 sequence is 14 residues long. V lost 5 bases, J lost 10 bases, and 18 bases lay in between. Germline-derived CDR1 and CDR2 are SGHTA and FQGNSA. CDR3 coding DNA: TGTGCCAGCAGCGAAGTGGCAGGCTCGAATCCCCAGCATTTT. It encodes CASSEVAGSNPQHF.

This sequence joins TRBV2 and TRBJ2-3; D possibly corresponds to TRBD2 (6 bases). Germline CDR1 is SNHLY and CDR2 is FYNNEI. V shed 4 bases and J shed 3 bases, with 14 bases lying between them. The CDR3 is 15 residues long. This CDR3 is CASSGRVRSTDTQYF. CDR3 DNA: TGTGCCAGCAGTGGGAGGGTGAGATCTACAGATACGCAGTATTTT.

J is TRBJ1-2 and V is TRBV7-9; maybe TRBD1 (6 bases). Germline V CDR1 and CDR2: SEHNR, FQNEAQ (reference sequence). CDR3 size: 13 residues. The V and J ends lost 8 bases and 8 bases respectively, with 18 bases between them. The CDR3 sequence is CASSRGGAEGYTF. CDR3 nucleotide sequence: TGTGCCAGCTCCCGAGGGGGGGCTGAAGGCTACACCTTC.

This clonotype was seen a handful of times. The chain is built from TRBV7-9 and TRBJ2-2; 7 bases map to TRBD1. Germline V gene sequence: CDR1 SEHNR, CDR2 FQNEAQ (reference sequence). V dropped 4 bases and J dropped 6; count of bases not matched to a gene: 8. The CDR3 sequence is 15 residues long. The CDR3 region has the DNA TGTGCCAGCAGCTCCCTGGACAGGACCGCCGGGGAGCTGTTTTTT. Residues: CASSSLDRTAGELFF.

In this sample, this clonotype turned up many times. The rearrangement uses TRBV24-1 and TRBJ2-1; D might be TRBD2 (6 bases). Trimming left V 3 bases short and J 10 bases short, with 15 bases between. Germline V CDR1 and CDR2: KGHDR, SFDVKD. The CDR3 contains 14 residues. In nucleotides, the CDR3 is TGTGCCACCAGTGATCCTGGGACTCCTGTCGAGCAGTTCTTC. Its translation is CATSDPGTPVEQFF.

This clonotype has just a few counts. The chain joins TRBV12-3 or TRBV12-4 to TRBJ1-2, with TRBD1 as a possible D gene (5 bases). This CDR3 is 16 amino acids long. V lost 0 bases and J 9 bases, leaving 20 bases between the germline ends. The CDR3 coding sequence is TGTGCCAGCAGTTTAGCATCTCATATAGGGGAGGTGAGCTACACCTTC. Translating gives CASSLASHIGEVSYTF.

V is TRBV5-5 and J is TRBJ2-3; the match to TRBD1 covers 12 bases. After removal of 4 bases from V and 4 bases from J, the junction contained 1 base not matched to a gene. The CDR3 sequence is 14 residues long. Germline V lookup: CDR1 SGHKS, CDR2 YYEKEE (reference sequence). The CDR3, as DNA: TGTGCCAGCAGCGGGACAGGGGGCGCAGATACGCAGTATTTT. Encoded protein: CASSGTGGADTQYF.

The sample holds many counts of this clonotype. This sequence joins TRBV7-9 and TRBJ1-5, with 7 bases matching TRBD1. With 8 bases clipped from V and 2 bases from J, the junction kept 3 bases outside the gene matches. Germline V gene data show CDR1 as SEHNR and CDR2 as FQNEAQ (reference sequence). The CDR3 length is 13 residues. CDR3 residues: CASSGTGNQPQHF. The CDR3 bases are TGTGCCAGCTCCGGGACAGGCAATCAGCCCCAGCATTTT.

The chain uses TRBV3-1 and TRBJ2-1, with TRBD2 identical over 10 bases. V was clipped by 0 bases and J by 6 bases; unmatched bases: 14. CDR1 and CDR2 from the germline V gene are LGHDT and YNNKEL (reference sequence). This CDR3 comprises 19 residues. The CDR3 protein is CASSQDLGRVAGGSNEQFF. The CDR3 bases are TGTGCCAGCAGCCAAGATCTAGGGCGGGTAGCGGGAGGATCCAATGAGCAGTTCTTC.

This clonotype was seen a few times. This rearrangement joins TRBV4-1 to TRBJ2-1; TRBD1 agrees at 9 bases. Per the germline V gene, CDR1 is MGHRA and CDR2 is YSYEKL. CDR3 size: 13 residues. V lost 4 bases, J lost 9 bases, and 4 bases stayed unmatched. For the CDR3, the DNA is TGCGCCAGCAGCCGGGACAGGGTTACTGAGCAGTTCTTC. It specifies CASSRDRVTEQFF.